One sample yielded the 4 T cell receptor beta chains listed below, sequenced in a study of cytomegalovirus exposure and HLA in healthy donors. PCR involved 60 Vbeta and 13 Jbeta primers. Data came from immunoSEQ multiplex PCR; TCRdb stores just in-frame clones and leaves some out. The repertoire holds about 140,000 clones, with approximately 61% as singletons. Sequenced: PBMCs. The receptors come from a human donor in good health.

The rearrangement uses TRBV29-1 and TRBJ2-2; 14 bases are a match to TRBD2. In germline, CDR1 is SQVTM, CDR2 ANQGSEA. V shed 0 bases and J 5 bases; nucleotides not matched to a gene: 8. CDR3 length: 18 residues. The CDR3: CSVEDRLAGGEGTGELFF. As DNA, the CDR3 is TGCAGCGTTGAAGATCGACTAGCGGGAGGGGAGGGGACCGGGGAGCTGTTTTTT.

This clone was found a few times. The chain uses TRBV29-1 and TRBJ2-1; a weak D match, TRBD1 (6 bases). CDR3 size: 11 residues. Between the trimmed V and J ends, which lost 4 bases and 8 bases, there was a span of 9 bases. CDR1 SQVTM and CDR2 ANQGSEA come from the germline V gene. The CDR3 sequence is CSVARGDEQFF. CDR3 in DNA: TGCAGCGTTGCCAGGGGCGATGAGCAGTTCTTC.

This clone was found a few times. The chain has TRBV5-6 and TRBJ2-1; 7 bases align to TRBD2. This CDR3 has 14 amino acids. The trim removed 4 bases at V and 6 bases at J, leaving 7 bases unmatched. CDR1 is SGHDT and CDR2 is YYEEEE in the germline V gene. The CDR3 nucleotides are TGTGCCAGCAGCCCCGTTGGGGGGGGCAATGAGCAGTTCTTC. It is translated as CASSPVGGGNEQFF.

This clone was observed a handful of times. The V gene is TRBV6-6, the J gene TRBJ1-2, with no clear D. The CDR3 length is 13 residues. Trimming shortened V by 2 bases and J by 2 bases, and 6 bases separated the two germline ends. Germline loops: CDR1 MNHNY, CDR2 SVGAGI (reference sequence). DNA for the CDR3: TGTGCCAGCAGTTACGAGGGCAACTATGGCTACACCTTC. It is translated as CASSYEGNYGYTF.